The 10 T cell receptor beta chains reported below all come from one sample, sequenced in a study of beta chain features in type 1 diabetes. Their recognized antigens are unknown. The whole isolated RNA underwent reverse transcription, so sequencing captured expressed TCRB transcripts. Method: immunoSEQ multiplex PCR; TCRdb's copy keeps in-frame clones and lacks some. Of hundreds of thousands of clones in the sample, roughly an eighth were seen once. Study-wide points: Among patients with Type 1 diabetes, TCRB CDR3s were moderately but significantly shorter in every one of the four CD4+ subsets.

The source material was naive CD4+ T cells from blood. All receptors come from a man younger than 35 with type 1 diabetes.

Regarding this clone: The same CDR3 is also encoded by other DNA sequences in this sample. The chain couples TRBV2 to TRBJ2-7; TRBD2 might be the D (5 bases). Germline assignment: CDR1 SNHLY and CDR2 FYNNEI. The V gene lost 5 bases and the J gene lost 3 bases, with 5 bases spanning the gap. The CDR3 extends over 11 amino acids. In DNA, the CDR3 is TGTGCCAGCAGTCGGGGCTACGAGCAGTACTTC. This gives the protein CASSRGYEQYF.

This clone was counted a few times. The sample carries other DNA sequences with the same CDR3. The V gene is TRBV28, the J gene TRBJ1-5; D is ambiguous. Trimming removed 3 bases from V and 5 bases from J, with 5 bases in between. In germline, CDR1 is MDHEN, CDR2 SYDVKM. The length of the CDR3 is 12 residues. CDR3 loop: CASSLYDQPQHF. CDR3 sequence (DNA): TGTGCCAGCAGTTTGTACGATCAGCCCCAGCATTTT.

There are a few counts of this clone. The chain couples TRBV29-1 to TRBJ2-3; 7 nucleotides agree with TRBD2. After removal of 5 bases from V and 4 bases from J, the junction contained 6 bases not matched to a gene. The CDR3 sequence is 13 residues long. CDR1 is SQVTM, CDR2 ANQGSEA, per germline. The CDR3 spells CSVNVAGADTQYF. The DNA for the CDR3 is TGCAGCGTTAATGTAGCGGGCGCAGATACGCAGTATTTT.

DNA for the CDR3: TGTGCCAGCAGCCAACGGCGTCAGCCTCAAGAGACCCAGTACTTC. This sequence encodes CASSQRRQPQETQYF. The gene calls are TRBV7-9 and TRBJ2-5; D unclear. The CDR3 length is 15 residues. Germline V gene sequence: CDR1 SEHNR, CDR2 FQNEAQ (reference sequence). The V end lost 5 bases, the J end lost 2 bases, and 15 bases lay between the germline ends.

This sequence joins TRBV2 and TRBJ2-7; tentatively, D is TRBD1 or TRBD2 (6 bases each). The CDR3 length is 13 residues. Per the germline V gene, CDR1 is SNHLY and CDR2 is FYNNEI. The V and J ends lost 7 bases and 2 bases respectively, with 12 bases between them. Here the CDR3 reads CASKEGGPYEQYF. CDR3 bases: TGTGCCAGCAAAGAGGGGGGCCCCTACGAGCAGTACTTC.

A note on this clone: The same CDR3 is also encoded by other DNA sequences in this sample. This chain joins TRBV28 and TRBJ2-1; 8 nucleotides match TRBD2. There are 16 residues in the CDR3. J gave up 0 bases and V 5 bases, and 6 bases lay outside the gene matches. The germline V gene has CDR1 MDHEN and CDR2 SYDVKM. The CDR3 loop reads CASSETSGGSYNEQFF. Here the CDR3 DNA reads TGTGCCAGCAGTGAAACTAGCGGAGGCTCCTACAATGAGCAGTTCTTC.

CDR3 in DNA: TGTGCCAGCAGCTTTGGACTAGACTCCTACGAGCAGTACTTC. Encoded protein: CASSFGLDSYEQYF. J is TRBJ2-7 and V is TRBV5-6; the match to TRBD2 covers 7 bases. With V trimmed by 2 bases and J by 0 bases, 2 bases remained unmatched. CDR1 is SGHDT and CDR2 is YYEEEE in the germline V gene. The CDR3 totals 14 residues.

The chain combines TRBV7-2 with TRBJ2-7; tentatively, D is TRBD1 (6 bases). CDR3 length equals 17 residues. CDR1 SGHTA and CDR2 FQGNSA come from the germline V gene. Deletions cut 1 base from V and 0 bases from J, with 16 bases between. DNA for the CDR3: TGTGCCAGCAGCTTAGTGCGAACAGGGATTAGCTCCTACGAGCAGTACTTC. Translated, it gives CASSLVRTGISSYEQYF.

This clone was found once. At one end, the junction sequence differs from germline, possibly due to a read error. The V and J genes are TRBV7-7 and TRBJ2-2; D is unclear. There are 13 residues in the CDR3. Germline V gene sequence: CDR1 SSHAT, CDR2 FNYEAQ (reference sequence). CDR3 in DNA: TGTGCTAGCAGCTTTGCCGAACCCGGGGAGCTGTTTTTT. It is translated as CASSFAEPGELFF. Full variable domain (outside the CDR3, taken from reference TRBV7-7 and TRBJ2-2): GAGVSQSPRYKVTKRGQDVTLRCDPISSHATLYWYQQALGQGPEFLTYFNYEAQPDKSGLPSDRFSAERPEGSISTLTIQRTEQRDSAMYRCASSFAEPGELFFGEGSRLTVL.

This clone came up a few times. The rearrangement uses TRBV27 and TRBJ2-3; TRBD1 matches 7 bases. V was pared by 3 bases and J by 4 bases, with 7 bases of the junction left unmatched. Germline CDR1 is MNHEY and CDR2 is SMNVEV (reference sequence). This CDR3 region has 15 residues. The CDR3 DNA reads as TGTGCCAGCAGTTTCTATCGACAGGGTGCAGATACGCAGTATTTT. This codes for CASSFYRQGADTQYF.